The clone carrying this TCR beta chain was detected many times. Antigen: not known. Generated by immunoSEQ multiplex PCR, the TCRdb table keeps only in-frame clones and is missing some. In total the sample includes about 24,000 clones, none of them seen once. The data belong to a study of T cells after posttransplantation cyclophosphamide. Study-level results: TRB clonality was highly associated with recipient CMV seropositivity and reactivation. Donor CD8+ memory clones often dominated recipient blood repertoires at later times. TRB overlap between skin or GI tissue T cells and blood was limited.

The related graft donor's blood sample was taken on the day of bone marrow donation. The source material was PBMCs. The origin of this receptor is a woman aged 55-69 years in good health, CMV-negative, and a related stem cell transplant donor.

This chain's CDR3 is CASSLAGGVFYEQYF. The CDR3 region has the DNA TGCGCCAGCAGCTTGGCTGGCGGGGTCTTCTACGAGCAGTACTTC. This chain links TRBV5-1 with TRBJ2-7; a possible D gene is TRBD2 (6 bases). Germline V gene data show CDR1 as SGHRS and CDR2 as YFSETQ. The CDR3 has 15 residues. Trimming took off 0 bases at V and 3 bases at J, with 13 bases between the two ends.